This T cell receptor beta chain was captured in a study of CD8 T cells in ankylosing spondylitis. Study-level findings and limits: Disease-linked clones reportedly concentrated significantly in matched ankylosing spondylitis synovial fluid. What seemed typical of ankylosing spondylitis blood was a TCR beta motif built from several highly homologous variants. Earlier reports found some motif variants in synovial fluid and blood in reactive arthritis. Clones linked with disease were CD8+ and fairly uncommon in the peripheral blood.

On this clonotype: No antigen is known for it.

TCRdb independently ran MiXCR on the 5' RACE reads; one entry per CDR3 protein. The sample lists approximately 150,000 distinct CDR3 sequences; 17% were seen once. CDR3 length: 17 amino acids. CDR1 is MGHDK and CDR2 is SYGVNS in the germline V gene. Trimming took off 7 bases at V and 1 base at J, with 20 bases between the two ends. Sequenced input: blood, either unsorted or a sorted T cell fraction (not recorded which). The chain joins TRBV25-1 to TRBJ1-5; a possible D gene is TRBD1 (6 bases). This sequence was found in a male donor with ankylosing spondylitis. CDR3 nucleotide sequence: TGTGCCAGCAAAAGACCAGGGGCGGGGAGGAGCAATCAGCCCCAGCATTTT. Protein product: CASKRPGAGRSNQPQHF.